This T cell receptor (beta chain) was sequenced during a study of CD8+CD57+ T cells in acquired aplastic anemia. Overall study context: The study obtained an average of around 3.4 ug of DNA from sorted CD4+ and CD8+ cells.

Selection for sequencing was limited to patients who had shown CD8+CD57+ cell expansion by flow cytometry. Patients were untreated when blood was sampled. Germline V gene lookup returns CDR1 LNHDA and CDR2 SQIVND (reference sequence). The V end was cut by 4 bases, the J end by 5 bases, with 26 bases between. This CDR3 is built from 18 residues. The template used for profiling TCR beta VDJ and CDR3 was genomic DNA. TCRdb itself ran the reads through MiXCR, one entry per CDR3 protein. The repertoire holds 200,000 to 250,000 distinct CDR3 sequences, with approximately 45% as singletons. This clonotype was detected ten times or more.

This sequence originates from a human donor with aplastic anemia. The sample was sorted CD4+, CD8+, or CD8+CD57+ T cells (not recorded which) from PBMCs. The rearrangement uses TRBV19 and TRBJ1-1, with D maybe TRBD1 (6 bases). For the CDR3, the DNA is TGTGCCAGTAGTACTCCCCCGACGGACAGCCCGTTAGGGACTGAAGCTTTCTTT. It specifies CASSTPPTDSPLGTEAFF.